A few counts support the clone carrying this T cell receptor (beta chain). Its specificity is unknown. The CDR3 totals 11 residues. After removal of 3 bases from V and 10 bases from J, the junction contained 2 bases not matched to a gene. CDR1 and CDR2 from the germline V gene are SQVTM and ANQGSEA. Each CDR3 protein gets one entry after TCRdb re-called the reads with MiXCR. The table has 480,000 or so distinct CDR3 sequences, 10% to 12% seen once. The source of the sample is a study of T cell repertoires in cytomegalovirus infection. Study-level information: Both a matching HLA type and CMV infection were indicated by public TCR beta signatures.

Notes on the study in general: Ex vivo, HLA-C-restricted CMV-specific TCR beta clonotypes prevailed over the rest of the response.

The clonotype was recovered from a human donor in good health (CMV status not recorded). Some clones in this sample may be carry-over from other donors' samples. The V gene is TRBV29-1, the J gene TRBJ2-1, with 8 bases that match TRBD1. Sample: PBMCs. The CDR3 bases are TGCAGCGTTGAGGACAGGGTGGAGCAGTTCTTC. Translating gives CSVEDRVEQFF.